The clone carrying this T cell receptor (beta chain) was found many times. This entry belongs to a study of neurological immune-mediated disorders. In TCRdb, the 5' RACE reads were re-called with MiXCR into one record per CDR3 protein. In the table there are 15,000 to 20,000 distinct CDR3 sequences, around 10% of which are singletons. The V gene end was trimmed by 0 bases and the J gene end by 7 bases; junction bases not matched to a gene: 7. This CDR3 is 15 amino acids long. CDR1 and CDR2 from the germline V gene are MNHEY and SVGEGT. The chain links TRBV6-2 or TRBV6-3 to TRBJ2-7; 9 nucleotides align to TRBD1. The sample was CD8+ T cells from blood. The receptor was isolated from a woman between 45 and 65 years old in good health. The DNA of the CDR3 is TGTGCCAGCAGTTACTCCGGGACAGGGTACGTTGAGCAGTACTTC. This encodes CASSYSGTGYVEQYF.